This T cell receptor beta chain was captured in a study of control samples from healthy donors and cancer patients. CDR1 and CDR2 (germline): SGHRS, YFSETQ. Unmatched junction bases numbered 6, after V lost 0 bases and J lost 4 bases. The CDR3 contains 17 residues. The repertoire was sequenced with immunoSEQ multiplex PCR; TCRdb's copy has only in-frame clones and lacks some. The sample shows some 22,000 clones, more than 80% of them seen only once. The clonotype originates from a man in his 60s with head and neck cancer. V usage is TRBV5-1 and J usage is TRBJ2-3; 12 positions match TRBD2. Source material: PBMCs. CDR3: CASSLGLAGDGSDTQYF. The CDR3 DNA is TGCGCCAGCAGCTTGGGACTAGCGGGAGACGGGTCAGATACGCAGTATTTT.